The 26 T cell receptor beta chains below were found in one sample sequenced in a study of blood T cell repertoires in COVID-19. Libraries were prepared by immunoSEQ multiplex PCR; TCRdb keeps only in-frame clonotypes and omits some of them. The sample comprises roughly 130,000 clones, around four fifths of which are singletons, and more than 15% rests with the top ten. Source material: peripheral blood. These receptors were collected from a man aged 60 to 75 with active or convalescent COVID-19.

The chain recombines TRBV18 with TRBJ2-3; possible D gene TRBD2, 6 bases. CDR1 KGHSH and CDR2 LQKENI come from the germline V gene. The ends were cut back, 2 bases at V and 4 bases at J, with 10 bases in the middle. The CDR3 spans 14 residues. The CDR3 DNA is TGTGCCAGCTCACCATTGGGCGGGGCAGATACGCAGTATTTT. It translates to CASSPLGGADTQYF.

This clone was seen only a few times. The CDR3 loop is CASRDFREQYF. In DNA form, the CDR3 reads TGTGCCAGCAGGGACTTCCGGGAGCAGTACTTC. This chain joins TRBV27 and TRBJ2-7, with TRBD2 as a possible D gene (5 bases). This CDR3 is 11 amino acids long. Germline V CDR1 and CDR2: MNHEY, SMNVEV (reference sequence). V gave up 6 bases and J gave up 7 bases, with 10 bases separating them.

The CDR3 sequence is CSFSRGRGRGETQYF. As DNA, the CDR3 is TGCAGCTTCTCCCGCGGGCGGGGGCGCGGAGAGACCCAGTACTTC. The J gene is TRBJ2-5, the V gene TRBV29-1, with a possible D match to TRBD2 (7 bases). In germline, CDR1 is SQVTM, CDR2 ANQGSEA. The CDR3 runs 15 residues. Between the trimmed V and J ends, which lost 8 bases and 4 bases, there was a span of 23 bases. Supplemented by reference TRBV29-1 and TRBJ2-5, the full variable domain reads SAVISQKPSRDICQRGTSLTIQCQVDSQVTMMFWYRQQPGQSLTLIATANQGSEATYESGFVIDKFPISRPNLTFSTLTVSNMSPEDSSIYLCSFSRGRGRGETQYFGPGTRLLVL.

This clone was seen a few times. The V call is TRBV11-3, the J call TRBJ2-7; 9 bases agree with TRBD2. The V gene end was trimmed by 1 base and the J gene end by 3 bases; junction bases not matched to a gene: 4. Germline values: CDR1 SGHNT, CDR2 YENEEA. This CDR3 is 15 amino acids long. The CDR3 DNA reads TGTGCCAGCAGCTTAGTGGCGGGAGGGATCTACGAGCAGTACTTC. Translated, it gives CASSLVAGGIYEQYF.

DNA of the CDR3: TGTGCCAGCAGCCAAGGGGCGGGAATAGAGACCCAGTACTTC. Its protein is CASSQGAGIETQYF. The chain recombines TRBV4-2 with TRBJ2-5, with a tentative D call TRBD2 (6 bases). The length of the CDR3 is 14 residues. CDR1 is LGHNA, CDR2 YNFKEQ, per germline. Trimming took off 1 base at V and 4 bases at J, with 10 bases between the two ends.

The rearrangement links TRBV3-1 (or the pseudogene TRBV3-2) to TRBJ2-3, with D possibly TRBD2 on 6 matching bases. Trimming took off 6 bases at V and 6 bases at J, with 16 bases between the two ends. Germline V gene lookup returns CDR1 LGHDT and CDR2 YNNKEL (reference sequence). This CDR3 has 14 residues. The CDR3 loop reads CASSSEGTSDTQYF. CDR3 sequence (DNA): TGTGCCAGCAGTTCGGAGGGGACGTCGGATACGCAGTATTTT.

V gene TRBV24-1 combines with J gene TRBJ2-2; possibly TRBD2 for D (7 bases). CDR3 length equals 16 residues. V was shortened by 0 bases and J by 8 bases, with 15 bases between the two germline ends. Germline assignment: CDR1 KGHDR and CDR2 SFDVKD. DNA of the CDR3: TGTGCCACCAGTGATTTGCGGGGGGCCAGAACAGGGGAGCTGTTTTTT. Its translation is CATSDLRGARTGELFF.

This rearrangement joins TRBV18 to TRBJ2-3; TRBD1 aligns across 7 bases. The CDR3 spans 16 residues. J was trimmed by 5 bases and V by 5 bases; bases with no gene match: 13. The germline gives CDR1 KGHSH, CDR2 LQKENI. CDR3 DNA sequence: TGTGCCAGCTCATCAGACAGGGTAGTCAGCGGAGATACGCAGTATTTT. Residues: CASSSDRVVSGDTQYF. Combining the CDR3 with reference TRBV18 and TRBJ2-3 gives the whole variable domain NAGVMQNPRHLVRRRGQEARLRCSPMKGHSHVYWYRQLPEEGLKFMVYLQKENIIDESGMPKERFSAEFPKEGPSILRIQQVVRGDSAAYFCASSSDRVVSGDTQYFGPGTRLTVL.

This clone was detected a few times. The V and J genes are TRBV11-2 and TRBJ1-5; D possibly corresponds to TRBD1 (5 bases). This CDR3 comprises 13 residues. With 5 bases removed from V and 4 bases from J, the gap between germline ends came to 9 bases. Germline V gene sequence: CDR1 SGHAT, CDR2 FQNNGV. For the CDR3, the DNA is TGTGCCAGCAGCCGCGGGGGGAATCAGCCCCAGCATTTT. This codes for CASSRGGNQPQHF.

The chain has TRBV6-2 or TRBV6-3 and TRBJ1-3; no firm D call. The V gene lost 5 bases and the J gene lost 0 bases, with 8 bases spanning the gap. The germline CDR1 and CDR2 sequences are MNHEY and SVGEGT. This CDR3 is 14 amino acids long. The CDR3 spells CASSAVNSGNTIYF. DNA of the CDR3: TGTGCCAGCAGTGCGGTAAACTCTGGAAACACCATATATTTT.

The rearrangement uses TRBV7-9 and TRBJ2-5; tentatively, D is TRBD2 (6 bases). V was clipped by 3 bases and J by 5 bases, with 10 bases between them. The germline CDR1 and CDR2 sequences are SEHNR and FQNEAQ (reference sequence). The CDR3 is 13 residues long. DNA for the CDR3: TGTGCCAGCAGCTTTGCGGGAACGGAGACCCAGTACTTC. Protein product: CASSFAGTETQYF.

V usage is TRBV4-1 and J usage is TRBJ2-7, with TRBD1 matching over 7 bases. Germline V gives CDR1 MGHRA, CDR2 YSYEKL. The CDR3 consists of 15 residues. V lost 2 bases to trimming and J lost 2 bases; unmatched junction nucleotides: 6. This chain's CDR3 is CASSQPRQGTYEQYF. DNA for the CDR3: TGCGCCAGCAGCCAACCCCGACAGGGTACCTACGAGCAGTACTTC.

This chain links TRBV5-1 with TRBJ2-1, with 10 nucleotides matching TRBD2. Per the germline V gene, CDR1 is SGHRS and CDR2 is YFSETQ. The trim removed 2 bases at V and 8 bases at J, leaving 7 bases unmatched. CDR3 length equals 15 residues. Here the CDR3 DNA reads TGCGCCAGCAGCTTTTTGGCTAGCGGGAGCGATGAGCAGTTCTTC. Translating it yields CASSFLASGSDEQFF. Full variable domain (rest looked up from reference TRBV5-1 and TRBJ2-1): KAGVTQTPRYLIKTRGQQVTLSCSPISGHRSVSWYQQTPGQGLQFLFEYFSETQRNKGNFPGRFSGRQFSNSRSEMNVSTLELGDSALYLCASSFLASGSDEQFFGPGTRLTVL.

The chain links TRBV7-9 to TRBJ1-6; 9 bases fit TRBD1. The germline gives CDR1 SEHNR, CDR2 FQNEAQ (reference sequence). This CDR3 has 15 amino acids. J was trimmed by 6 bases and V by 6 bases; bases with no gene match: 6. The CDR3 DNA follows: TGTGCCAGCAGTTCCCACAGGGGGCCTAATTCACCCCTCCACTTT. Its protein is CASSSHRGPNSPLHF.

This rearrangement joins TRBV27 to TRBJ1-5; maybe TRBD1 (5 bases). V was clipped by 6 bases and J by 4 bases, with 16 bases between them. The CDR3 is made up of 15 amino acids. Germline CDR1 MNHEY, CDR2 SMNVEV (reference sequence). CDR3 protein: CASSALGGGNQPQHF. The CDR3 DNA is TGTGCCAGCAGCGCCCTGGGGGGAGGAAATCAGCCCCAGCATTTT.

The chain employs TRBV28 and TRBJ2-2, with D possibly TRBD2 on 7 matching bases. The CDR3 runs 15 residues. Germline V gene lookup returns CDR1 MDHEN and CDR2 SYDVKM. V was cut by 6 bases and J by 4 bases, with 15 bases left in between. This CDR3 reads CASSNRAGVTGELFF. The CDR3, as DNA: TGTGCCAGCAGCAACAGGGCGGGGGTCACCGGGGAGCTGTTTTTT.

J is TRBJ2-1 and V is TRBV5-1; 10 bases are shared with TRBD2. CDR3 size: 12 residues. Per germline, CDR1 SGHRS and CDR2 YFSETQ. After removal of 3 bases from V and 9 bases from J, the junction contained 0 bases not matched to a gene. This chain's CDR3 is CASSWTSGEQFF. CDR3 DNA sequence: TGCGCCAGCAGCTGGACTAGCGGTGAGCAGTTCTTC.

The CDR3 reads CASGLVPLREQYF. The CDR3 bases are TGTGCTAGTGGTTTGGTTCCCCTCCGCGAGCAGTACTTC. The gene calls are TRBV12-5 and TRBJ2-7; D is unresolved. With 0 bases removed from V and 6 bases from J, the gap between germline ends came to 9 bases. CDR3 length: 13 amino acids. CDR1 and CDR2 from the germline V gene are LGHNT and FRNRAP.

The J gene is TRBJ2-1, the V gene TRBV3-1 (or the pseudogene TRBV3-2); D possibly corresponds to TRBD1 (6 bases). Trimming took off 0 bases at V and 7 bases at J, with 13 bases between the two ends. Germline values: CDR1 LGHDT, CDR2 YNNKEL (reference sequence). The CDR3 spans 15 residues. The CDR3: CASSQDLGRGNEQFF. Here the CDR3 DNA reads TGTGCCAGCAGCCAAGATTTGGGCAGGGGAAATGAGCAGTTCTTC.

The J gene is TRBJ2-1, the V gene TRBV11-2; no definite D call. The CDR3 is 16 residues long. Trimming shortened V by 1 base and J by 0 bases, and 10 bases separated the two germline ends. Germline V gives CDR1 SGHAT, CDR2 FQNNGV. In nucleotides, the CDR3 is TGTGCCAGCAGCTTAGTATTACCCTACTCCTACAATGAGCAGTTCTTC. It is translated as CASSLVLPYSYNEQFF.

The chain is built from TRBV28 and TRBJ1-5, with a tentative D call TRBD1 (6 bases). The CDR3 is 14 residues long. The V end was cut by 8 bases, the J end by 9 bases, with 20 bases between. Germline V gives CDR1 MDHEN, CDR2 SYDVKM. In DNA, the CDR3 is TGTGCCAGCCAAACGGGGGGCAGTTTTGGGCCCCAGCATTTT. The encoded protein is CASQTGGSFGPQHF.

V is TRBV7-6 and J is TRBJ2-3, with 15 bases that match TRBD2. The CDR3 consists of 21 residues. The germline gives CDR1 SGHVS, CDR2 FNYEAQ. V gave up 1 base and J gave up 2 bases; unmatched junction bases: 13. The CDR3 DNA sequence: TGTGCCAGCAGCTTAGGACGAGGACTAGCGGGAGGGTTGGGGGCCACAGATACGCAGTATTTT. Its protein is CASSLGRGLAGGLGATDTQYF.

This rearrangement joins TRBV19 to TRBJ1-1; 7 positions agree with TRBD1. The CDR3 is 16 amino acids. The V segment lost 5 bases and the J segment 1 base; nucleotides outside the gene matches: 10. Germline V gene data show CDR1 as LNHDA and CDR2 as SQIVND (reference sequence). CDR3: CASSPPTGRGNTEAFF. The CDR3 DNA is TGTGCCAGTAGTCCCCCGACAGGGAGAGGGAACACTGAAGCTTTCTTT.

The chain joins TRBV4-1 to TRBJ2-5; 9 bases fit TRBD2. The J segment lost 4 bases and the V segment lost 1 base, leaving 4 bases of the junction unmatched. This CDR3 spans 15 amino acids. Germline V gene data show CDR1 as MGHRA and CDR2 as YSYEKL. CDR3 nucleotide sequence: TGCGCCAGCAGCCAAGCCCTAGCGGGACGAGAGACCCAGTACTTC. Translating it yields CASSQALAGRETQYF.

The genes are TRBV11-3 and TRBJ1-1, with 7 bases that match TRBD1. Per the germline V gene, CDR1 is SGHNT and CDR2 is YENEEA. The CDR3 sequence is 13 residues long. V trimming: 6 bases; J trimming: 1 base; junction bases outside the gene matches: 2. The CDR3 spells CASSRQGNTEAFF. The CDR3 DNA sequence: TGTGCCAGCAGTCGACAGGGGAACACTGAAGCTTTCTTT.

This sequence joins TRBV7-2 and TRBJ2-1; 11 bases are shared with TRBD2. CDR3 length: 15 residues. Germline V gene sequence: CDR1 SGHTA, CDR2 FQGNSA. V lost 3 bases, J lost 9 bases, and 7 bases stayed unmatched. In nucleotides, the CDR3 is TGTGCCAGCAGCTTTAGACTAGCGGGATCACGTGAGCAGTTCTTC. Amino acids: CASSFRLAGSREQFF.